This T cell receptor (beta chain) was documented in a study of radiation and T cells in renal cell carcinoma. Study observations and caveats: In blood, top tumor clones expanded by 2 weeks, shrinking by 4.

Repertoires were generated with immunoSEQ multiplex PCR, while TCRdb's copy carries only in-frame clones and drops some. The table shows 110,000 to 150,000 clones, with 70% to 90% occurring only once. Indicated time point: baseline pretreatment blood. Treatment here: 15 Gy SBRT to primary tumor, nephrectomy 4 weeks later. Comment on this clone: Its antigen is unidentified.

Germline V lookup: CDR1 SEHNR, CDR2 FQNEAQ (reference sequence). Trimming shortened V by 0 bases and J by 4 bases, and 15 bases separated the two germline ends. The CDR3 is 16 amino acids. This TCR was recovered from a woman between 45 and 65 years old with renal cell carcinoma. This specimen consisted of blood, obtained from a patient whose treatment included radiotherapy and nephrectomy. The gene calls are TRBV7-9 and TRBJ2-5; D might be TRBD2 (5 bases). The CDR3 DNA sequence: TGTGCCAGCAGCTTAGCGAGGGTAGCGCAGTCAGAGACCCAGTACTTC. Its protein is CASSLARVAQSETQYF.